This T cell receptor (beta chain) was recorded in a study of blood T cell repertoires in COVID-19. Across the study: Acute-phase and convalescent COVID-19 samples originated in the United States, Italy and Spain.

This clone has only one observation. Here immunoSEQ multiplex PCR was the method, and the copy in TCRdb shows in-frame clones only, minus some. The sample lists over 200,000 clones; 80% to 90% were seen once. Living in 25 or so US areas, the participants were between 18 and 89 years of age. Material for sequencing was PBMCs or T cells enriched from blood (not recorded which). The receptor was isolated from a woman aged 50 to 60 who had recovered from COVID-19.

The CDR3 DNA follows: TGTGCCAGCAGTTCAAGACAGGGTGGTACCTACGAGCAGTACTTC. Protein: CASSSRQGGTYEQYF. The chain uses TRBV27 and TRBJ2-7; 7 nucleotides match TRBD1. CDR1 MNHEY and CDR2 SMNVEV come from the germline V gene (reference sequence). Trimming cost V 4 bases and J 2 bases; bases outside gene matches: 8. The CDR3 covers 15 residues.